These 4 T cell receptor beta chains were all obtained from the same sample, sequenced in a study of T cell responses to AZD1222 COVID-19 vaccine. Sequenced by immunoSEQ multiplex PCR; TCRdb stores in-frame clones only, minus some. The sample has approximately 76,000 clones, around 89% seen once. Sequenced material: peripheral blood, taken on day 0 of AZD1222 vaccination. The receptors originated from an adult in good health.

The chain carries TRBV19 and TRBJ2-7, with TRBD2 as a possible D gene (5 bases). The germline V gene encodes CDR1 LNHDA and CDR2 SQIVND (reference sequence). Trimming stripped 1 base from V and 3 bases from J, with 7 bases between. CDR3 length: 13 amino acids. The chain's CDR3 is CASSIGSGYEQYF. CDR3 coding DNA: TGTGCCAGTAGTATAGGCAGCGGCTACGAGCAGTACTTC.

The rearrangement uses TRBV7-9 and TRBJ1-5; D unclear. CDR1 and CDR2 from the germline V gene are SEHNR and FQNEAQ (reference sequence). Trimming pared 5 bases from V and 3 bases from J, leaving 8 bases between. This CDR3 is built from 13 residues. DNA of the CDR3: TGTGCCAGCAGCCCTAGTACCAATCAGCCCCAGCATTTT. This encodes CASSPSTNQPQHF.

The chain links TRBV19 to TRBJ2-3; TRBD2 agrees at 8 bases. The CDR3 is made up of 14 amino acids. The junction had 3 bases not matched to a gene; V was cut back by 4 bases and J by 3 bases. The germline V gene has CDR1 LNHDA and CDR2 SQIVND (reference sequence). The CDR3 here is CASSRAGGTDTQYF. The CDR3 DNA reads as TGTGCCAGTAGTAGGGCGGGGGGTACAGATACGCAGTATTTT.

The V and J genes are TRBV7-2 and TRBJ1-4; D may be TRBD1 (5 bases). Germline-derived CDR1 and CDR2 are SGHTA and FQGNSA. The ends were cut back, 2 bases at V and 0 bases at J, with 7 bases in the middle. CDR3 size: 15 residues. CDR3: CASSLTGATNEKLFF. The CDR3 bases are TGTGCCAGCAGCTTAACAGGAGCAACTAATGAAAAACTGTTTTTT.